Following are 31 T cell receptor beta chains from one sample sequenced in a study of T-cell reconstitution after alpha-beta-depleted transplantation in children. Library preparation (for TCRbeta) was performed with unique molecular identifiers. TCRdb ran MiXCR on the PCR reads and lists one entry per CDR3 protein. The sample carries about 280,000 distinct CDR3 sequences, roughly 10% recorded once. The starting material was peripheral blood, obtained 180 days after TCRalphabeta/CD19-depleted stem cell transplant. These receptors came from a male patient aged 2 to 10 who had a stem cell transplant for chronic granulomatous disease, so the T cells may come from the graft donor.

This clonotype was found many times. The chain joins TRBV7-8 to TRBJ2-2; D unresolved. There are 15 residues in the CDR3. The V end was cut by 2 bases, the J end by 5 bases, with 12 bases between. The germline V gene has CDR1 SGHVS and CDR2 FQNEAQ. CDR3 in DNA: TGTGCCAGCAGCTTAATTGGGCCGGATACCGGGGAGCTGTTTTTT. It encodes CASSLIGPDTGELFF. Looking up the rest from reference TRBV7-8 and TRBJ2-2 gives the full variable domain: GAGVSQSPRYKVAKRGQDVALRCDPISGHVSLFWYQQALGQGPEFLTYFQNEAQLDKSGLPSDRFFAERPEGSVSTLKIQRTQQEDSAVYLCASSLIGPDTGELFFGEGSRLTVL.

This clonotype has a count of ten or more. The chain employs TRBV11-3 and TRBJ2-1; D is unclear. This CDR3 is built from 14 residues. Germline loops: CDR1 SGHNT, CDR2 YENEEA. The germline V and J ends were trimmed by 1 base and 4 bases, with 8 bases remaining between them. CDR3 region: CASSLGTGYNEQFF. Here the CDR3 DNA reads TGTGCCAGCAGCTTAGGTACGGGTTACAATGAGCAGTTCTTC.

This clonotype was seen a handful of times. This chain uses TRBV30 with TRBJ1-2, with D perhaps matching TRBD1 (6 bases). This CDR3 has 12 amino acids. Germline V CDR1 and CDR2: GTSNPN, SVGIG (reference sequence). Trimming stripped 5 bases from V and 5 bases from J, with 12 bases between. CDR3 sequence: CAWATRGYGYTF. Here the CDR3 DNA reads TGTGCCTGGGCCACCAGGGGATATGGCTACACCTTC. Drawing the rest from reference TRBV30 and TRBJ1-2, the complete variable domain is SQTIHQWPATLVQPVGSPLSLECTVEGTSNPNLYWYRQAAGRGLQLLFYSVGIGQISSEVPQNLSASRPQDRQFILSSKKLLLSDSGFYLCAWATRGYGYTFGSGTRLTVV.

This clonotype came up a few times. The chain links TRBV2 to TRBJ1-2; no clear D. This CDR3 is 11 amino acids long. Germline lookup yields CDR1 SNHLY and CDR2 FYNNEI. V was pared by 8 bases and J by 8 bases, with 12 bases between. In DNA, the CDR3 is TGTGCCAGCGGGTCGTATGGGGGCTACACCTTC. Translated: CASGSYGGYTF.

This clonotype was found many times. The chain carries TRBV5-5 and TRBJ1-4; no definite D call. This CDR3 is 18 amino acids long. From germline, CDR1 is SGHKS and CDR2 YYEKEE (reference sequence). With 5 bases removed from V and 7 bases from J, the gap between germline ends came to 27 bases. CDR3 sequence (DNA): TGTGCCAGCAGTCTGTCGGGATCCCCCGGGAAACGGGGTGAAAAACTGTTTTTT. Its translation is CASSLSGSPGKRGEKLFF.

V is TRBV4-2 and J is TRBJ2-7; TRBD2 matches 7 bases. The length of the CDR3 is 18 residues. The germline V gene has CDR1 LGHNA and CDR2 YNFKEQ. J lost 1 base, V lost 4 bases, and 16 bases had no gene match. The CDR3 spells CASSPNIYRGTTSYEQYF. CDR3 coding DNA: TGTGCCAGCAGCCCGAACATATACCGTGGGACTACATCCTACGAGCAGTACTTC.

Many counts were recorded for this clonotype. The V and J genes are TRBV20-1 and TRBJ1-1; 7 bases map to TRBD1. CDR3 length equals 14 residues. J was trimmed by 3 bases and V by 1 base; bases with no gene match: 5. Per the germline V gene, CDR1 is DFQATT and CDR2 is SNEGSKA (reference sequence). CDR3 residues: CSARGMTGHTEAFF. The CDR3 DNA reads TGCAGTGCTAGAGGAATGACAGGGCACACTGAAGCTTTCTTT.

Ten or more counts support this clonotype. V is TRBV3-1 and J is TRBJ2-7; perhaps TRBD2 as D (5 bases). V lost 1 base and J lost 5, with 6 bases in between. The CDR3 runs to 12 residues. Germline V gene lookup returns CDR1 LGHDT and CDR2 YNNKEL (reference sequence). CDR3 in DNA: TGTGCCAGCAGCCAAGTCGGGAACGAGCAGTACTTC. As protein: CASSQVGNEQYF.

This clonotype was seen many times. The rearrangement uses TRBV6-1 and TRBJ1-4; perhaps TRBD1 as D (5 bases). This CDR3 spans 15 amino acids. V lost 6 bases and J lost 8, with 19 bases in between. In germline, CDR1 is MNHNS, CDR2 SASEGT. The chain's CDR3 is CASSPRDGGGEKLFF. DNA of the CDR3: TGTGCCAGCAGCCCCCGGGACGGCGGGGGAGAAAAACTGTTTTTT.

This clonotype was found many times. The V and J genes are TRBV29-1 and TRBJ1-1, with D possibly being TRBD1 (6 bases). This CDR3 is built from 14 residues. The V and J ends lost 8 bases and 1 base respectively, with 17 bases between them. Germline CDR1 SQVTM, CDR2 ANQGSEA. The CDR3 bases are TGCAGCTCCGAGGGGGGGCCCAAGAACACTGAAGCTTTCTTT. Protein: CSSEGGPKNTEAFF.

This chain uses TRBV20-1 with TRBJ2-3, with 13 bases lining up with TRBD2. V dropped 5 bases and J dropped 2; count of bases not matched to a gene: 13. From germline, CDR1 is DFQATT and CDR2 SNEGSKA (reference sequence). The CDR3 length is 18 residues. As DNA, the CDR3 is TGCAGTGCTTGGGGACTAGCGGGAACCTCAACCAACACAGATACGCAGTATTTT. The encoded protein is CSAWGLAGTSTNTDTQYF.

This clonotype has just a few counts. The chain carries TRBV6-1 and TRBJ2-3; tentatively, D is TRBD2 (6 bases). This CDR3 is 17 amino acids long. Trimming shortened V by 5 bases and J by 3 bases, and 21 bases separated the two germline ends. Looked up from germline, CDR1 is MNHNS and CDR2 is SASEGT. CDR3 region: CASSTWETSRTTDTQYF. The CDR3 DNA reads as TGTGCCAGCAGTACCTGGGAAACTAGCAGAACAACAGATACGCAGTATTTT.

This clonotype showed up many times. The chain combines TRBV7-2 with TRBJ2-3; TRBD2 agrees at 12 bases. The germline V gene has CDR1 SGHTA and CDR2 FQGNSA. V shed 0 bases, J shed 7 bases, and the junction held 8 bases outside the gene matches. The CDR3 runs 17 residues. The DNA for the CDR3 is TGTGCCAGCAGCTTAGCCGGGGCTAGCGGGGGGGCAAATACGCAGTATTTT. Translating it yields CASSLAGASGGANTQYF. Variable domain in full (rest from reference TRBV7-2 and TRBJ2-3): GAGVSQSPSNKVTEKGKDVELRCDPISGHTALYWYRQSLGQGLEFLIYFQGNSAPDKSGLPSDRFSAERTGGSVSTLTIQRTQQEDSAVYLCASSLAGASGGANTQYFGPGTRLTVL.

V is TRBV28 and J is TRBJ1-4; no firm D call. Germline V gene data show CDR1 as MDHEN and CDR2 as SYDVKM. The germline V and J ends were trimmed by 6 bases and 2 bases, with 16 bases remaining between them. The CDR3 has 16 amino acids. As DNA, the CDR3 is TGTGCCAGCAGCCTGTCTCCCTCTGTTACTAATGAAAAACTGTTTTTT. Protein product: CASSLSPSVTNEKLFF.

This clonotype was recorded many times. The chain joins TRBV10-3 to TRBJ2-2; D call uncertain. The CDR3 sequence is 13 residues long. The V gene lost 2 bases and the J gene lost 7 bases, with 8 bases spanning the gap. Germline V gene data show CDR1 as ENHRY and CDR2 as SYGVKD. The CDR3 sequence is CAISEIEDGELFF. CDR3 DNA: TGTGCCATCAGTGAGATTGAGGACGGGGAGCTGTTTTTT.

This sequence joins TRBV2 and TRBJ2-2; weak D call: TRBD1 (5 bases). The length of the CDR3 is 16 residues. Trimming removed 1 base at V and 7 bases at J, with 16 bases between. The V gene's germline CDR1 is SNHLY and CDR2 FYNNEI. CDR3 sequence (DNA): TGTGCCAGCAGTGAAGAAGCAGGCAGGGTAGGCGGGGAGCTGTTTTTT. This sequence encodes CASSEEAGRVGGELFF.

This clonotype appeared many times. At one end, the junction sequence differs from germline, possibly due to a read error. The rearrangement uses TRBV10-2 and TRBJ2-7, with 9 bases aligning to TRBD2. The CDR3 spans 13 residues. Germline CDR1 and CDR2: WSHSY and SAAADI. DNA of the CDR3: TGCGCCAGCAGTGACCTCCTAGCGGGGACTTCGGACTTC. Its translation: CASSDLLAGTSDF.

This clonotype occurred many times. The J gene is TRBJ2-7, the V gene TRBV5-6; D unclear. CDR3 length equals 14 residues. Germline-derived CDR1 and CDR2 are SGHDT and YYEEEE. The V end was cut by 0 bases, the J end by 2 bases, with 9 bases between. CDR3: CASSLENRAYEQYF. Written as DNA, the CDR3 is TGTGCCAGCAGCTTGGAAAACAGAGCCTACGAGCAGTACTTC.

The chain uses TRBV20-1 and TRBJ2-2; TRBD2 aligns across 11 bases. The CDR3 is made up of 16 amino acids. Germline V lookup: CDR1 DFQATT, CDR2 SNEGSKA (reference sequence). CDR3: CCVDRPGLAVAGELFF. The CDR3 region has the DNA TGCTGTGTAGACCGACCGGGACTAGCGGTCGCCGGGGAGCTGTTTTTT.

This clonotype showed up many times. This sequence joins TRBV29-1 and TRBJ2-5; 11 nucleotides agree with TRBD2. Germline values: CDR1 SQVTM, CDR2 ANQGSEA. The CDR3 covers 14 residues. The trim removed 5 bases at V and 4 bases at J, leaving 6 bases unmatched. CDR3 in amino acids: CSVLAGGPGETQYF. CDR3 nucleotides: TGCAGCGTTTTAGCGGGAGGGCCGGGAGAGACCCAGTACTTC.

This clonotype appeared many times. The rearrangement links TRBV7-8 to TRBJ1-5; D is unclear. Germline V lookup: CDR1 SGHVS, CDR2 FQNEAQ. V was cut by 3 bases and J by 0 bases, with 12 bases left in between. This CDR3 is built from 16 residues. As DNA, the CDR3 is TGTGCCAGCAGCTTGGCAGGCCATTATAGCAATCAGCCCCAGCATTTT. Translating gives CASSLAGHYSNQPQHF.

This clonotype was seen repeatedly, ten times or more. The chain is built from TRBV15 and TRBJ2-4; 7 nucleotides line up with TRBD1. CDR1 LNHNV and CDR2 YYDKDF come from the germline V gene (reference sequence). The CDR3 contains 15 residues. V lost 3 bases and J lost 9; bases outside the gene matches: 11. The CDR3 coding sequence is TGTGCCACCAGCAGCCCAGGGACAGAAGGAATCATTCAGTACTTC. It specifies CATSSPGTEGIIQYF.

This clonotype was counted many times. The chain is built from TRBV12-3 or TRBV12-4 and TRBJ1-2; D is unresolved. CDR3 length: 13 amino acids. Deletions cut 7 bases from V and 3 bases from J, with 12 bases between. DNA for the CDR3: TGTGCCAGCACCCTGGCGGGGTACTATGGCTACACCTTC. As protein: CASTLAGYYGYTF.

In this sample, this clonotype turned up many times. This rearrangement joins TRBV20-1 to TRBJ2-1; TRBD2 matches 9 bases. The CDR3 is 14 residues long. With V trimmed by 6 bases and J by 7 bases, 10 bases remained unmatched. Germline CDR1 is DFQATT and CDR2 is SNEGSKA (reference sequence). CDR3 amino acids: CSALSGREWNEQFF. As DNA, the CDR3 is TGCAGTGCCCTTAGCGGGAGAGAGTGGAATGAGCAGTTCTTC.

The CDR3 protein is CASSTSGTSGRETQYF. Written as DNA, the CDR3 is TGTGCCAGCAGCACCTCAGGGACTAGCGGGAGGGAGACCCAGTACTTC. The chain joins TRBV12-3 or TRBV12-4 to TRBJ2-5, with 15 bases lining up with TRBD2. After removal of 6 bases from V and 5 bases from J, the junction contained 7 bases not matched to a gene. This CDR3 spans 16 amino acids.

This clonotype was seen repeatedly, ten times or more. The chain couples TRBV20-1 to TRBJ2-3, with a weak D call TRBD1 (5 bases). Trimming removed 2 bases at V and 5 bases at J, with 11 bases between. The germline gives CDR1 DFQATT, CDR2 SNEGSKA (reference sequence). The CDR3 has 13 residues. The DNA of the CDR3 is TGCAGTGCTAGACGACAGCCTCTAGATACGCAGTATTTT. This translates into CSARRQPLDTQYF.

This clonotype was counted ten times or more. The V gene is TRBV28, the J gene TRBJ2-5; D unclear. CDR1 MDHEN and CDR2 SYDVKM come from the germline V gene. Trimming left V 3 bases short and J 6 bases short, with 11 bases between. The CDR3 spans 13 residues. The CDR3 DNA sequence: TGTGCCAGCAGTTTGGTAACGCCTAAGACCCAGTACTTC. Translated, it gives CASSLVTPKTQYF.

This clonotype was observed many times. The chain uses TRBV5-6 and TRBJ1-5; no reliable D call. Germline V gives CDR1 SGHDT, CDR2 YYEEEE. V lost 0 bases to trimming and J lost 2 bases, with 12 bases between them. This CDR3 is built from 16 residues. CDR3 residues: CASSLAVQMGNQPQHF. CDR3 bases: TGTGCCAGCAGCTTGGCGGTCCAGATGGGCAATCAGCCCCAGCATTTT.

This clonotype occurred a few times. V is TRBV19 and J is TRBJ2-3; D unclear. The CDR3 loop spans 14 amino acids. Germline values: CDR1 LNHDA, CDR2 SQIVND (reference sequence). Trimming stripped 3 bases from V and 3 bases from J, with 10 bases between. The CDR3 region is CASSMVGGTDTQYF. The CDR3 DNA reads TGTGCCAGTAGTATGGTTGGTGGGACAGATACGCAGTATTTT.

This clonotype was recorded at least ten times. The J gene is TRBJ1-2, the V gene TRBV11-2; possibly TRBD1 for D (6 bases). Germline loops: CDR1 SGHAT, CDR2 FQNNGV. Trimming stripped 0 bases from V and 8 bases from J, with 19 bases between. The CDR3 consists of 16 residues. In nucleotides, the CDR3 is TGTGCCAGCAGCTTAGATTTGTACAGGGAGTTAAAAGGCTACACCTTC. Translation: CASSLDLYRELKGYTF.

This clonotype was observed many times. The chain uses TRBV6-2 or TRBV6-3 and TRBJ2-7; tentatively, D is TRBD1 (5 bases). This CDR3 region has 16 residues. The germline V and J ends were trimmed by 5 bases and 3 bases, with 20 bases remaining between them. In germline, CDR1 is MNHEY, CDR2 SVGEGT. CDR3 nucleotide sequence: TGTGCCAGCAGTATTCCCCTCTTAGGGGCTAACTACGAGCAGTACTTC. Protein: CASSIPLLGANYEQYF.